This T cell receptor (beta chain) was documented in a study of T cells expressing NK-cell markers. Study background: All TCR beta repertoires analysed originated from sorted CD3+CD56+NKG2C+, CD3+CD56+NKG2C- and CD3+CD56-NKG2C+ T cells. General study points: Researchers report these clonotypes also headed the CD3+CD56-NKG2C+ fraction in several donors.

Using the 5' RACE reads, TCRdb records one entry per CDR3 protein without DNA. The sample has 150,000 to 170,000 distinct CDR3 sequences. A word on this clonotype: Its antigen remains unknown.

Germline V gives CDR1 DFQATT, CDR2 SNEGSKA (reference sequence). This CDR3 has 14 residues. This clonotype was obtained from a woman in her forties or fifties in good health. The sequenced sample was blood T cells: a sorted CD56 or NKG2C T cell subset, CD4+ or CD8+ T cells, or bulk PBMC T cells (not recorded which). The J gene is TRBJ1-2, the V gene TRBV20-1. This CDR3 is CSARDFALMDGYTF.